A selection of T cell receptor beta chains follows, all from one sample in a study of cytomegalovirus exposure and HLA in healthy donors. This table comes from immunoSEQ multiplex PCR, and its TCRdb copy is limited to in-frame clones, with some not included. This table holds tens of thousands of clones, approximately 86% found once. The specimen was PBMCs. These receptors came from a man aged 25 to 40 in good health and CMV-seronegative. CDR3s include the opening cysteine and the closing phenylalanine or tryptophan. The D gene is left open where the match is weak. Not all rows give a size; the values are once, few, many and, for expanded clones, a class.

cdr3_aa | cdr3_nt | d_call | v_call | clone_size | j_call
CASSFRDRGPKAFF | TGTGCCAGCAGCTTCCGAGACAGGGGCCCAAAAGCTTTCTTT | TRBD1 | TRBV5-6 | NA | TRBJ1-1
CASSPEGIGTQYF | TGTGCCAGCAGCCCGGAGGGAATTGGGACCCAGTACTTC | NA | TRBV6-5 | NA | TRBJ2-5
CASSVETSLDYNEQFF | TGTGCCAGCAGCGTAGAAACTAGCCTGGACTACAATGAGCAGTTCTTC | NA | TRBV9 | NA | TRBJ2-1
CASSWDRGGGYTF | TGCGCCAGCAGCTGGGACAGGGGCGGTGGCTACACCTTC | TRBD1 | TRBV5-1 | NA | TRBJ1-2
CASSSNPTGLGQETQYF | TGTGCCAGCAGTTCAAACCCGACAGGGCTGGGGCAAGAGACCCAGTACTTC | TRBD1 | TRBV27 | NA | TRBJ2-5
CASSRDRSTEAFF | TGTGCCAGCAGCCGGGACAGGAGTACTGAAGCTTTCTTT | TRBD1 | TRBV14 | NA | TRBJ1-1
CASNEAPRGIGQFF | TGTGCCAGCAACGAAGCGCCCAGGGGAATCGGGCAGTTCTTC | NA | TRBV27 | many | TRBJ2-1
CASSLANSNTDTQYF | TGTGCCAGCAGCTTAGCGAACAGTAACACAGATACGCAGTATTTT | NA | TRBV7-9 | NA | TRBJ2-3
CSAQQGTEQYF | TGCAGTGCTCAACAGGGGACCGAGCAGTACTTC | TRBD1 | TRBV20-1 | NA | TRBJ2-7
CASSQLHPGSGGGQPQHF | TGCGCCAGCAGCCAACTCCATCCGGGTTCCGGGGGAGGTCAGCCCCAGCATTTT | NA | TRBV4-3 | NA | TRBJ1-5
CASSPGSGGADEQFF | TGTGCCAGCAGTCCCGGCAGCGGGGGGGCCGATGAGCAGTTCTTC | TRBD2 | TRBV6-5 | NA | TRBJ2-1
CASSSTGVQPQHF | TGTGCCAGCAGCTCGACAGGGGTTCAGCCCCAGCATTTT | TRBD1 | TRBV27 | NA | TRBJ1-5
CASGGSYNEQFF | TGCGCCAGCGGAGGGTCCTACAATGAGCAGTTCTTC | NA | TRBV5-1 | NA | TRBJ2-1
CASSARWTSGGETYNEQFF | TGTGCCAGCAGCGCCAGATGGACTAGCGGGGGGGAAACTTACAATGAGCAGTTCTTC | TRBD2 | TRBV9 | NA | TRBJ2-1
CASSPGTSGPQGETQYF | TGTGCCAGCAGCCCCGGGACTAGCGGGCCCCAAGGGGAGACCCAGTACTTC | TRBD2 | TRBV5-4 | NA | TRBJ2-5
CASSSRGNEKLFF | TGTGCCAGCAGTTCAAGGGGTAATGAAAAACTGTTTTTT | NA | TRBV27 | NA | TRBJ1-4
CASSLVAVYQETQYF | TGCGCCAGCAGCTTGGTAGCGGTGTACCAAGAGACCCAGTACTTC | NA | TRBV5-1 | NA | TRBJ2-5
CASSQSFSTAQNYGYTF | TGCGCCAGCAGCCAAAGCTTCTCGACAGCCCAGAACTATGGCTACACCTTC | NA | TRBV4-1 | NA | TRBJ1-2
CASSSSGYSGRTSYNEQFF | TGTGCCAGCAGCTCCTCCGGGTACAGCGGGAGGACCTCCTACAATGAGCAGTTCTTC | TRBD2 | TRBV7-9 | NA | TRBJ2-1
CASSVRLDYNEQFF | TGTGCCAGCAGCGTAAGACTAGACTACAATGAGCAGTTCTTC | NA | TRBV9 | NA | TRBJ2-1
CASTQEGQWHNEQFF | TGTGCCAGCACTCAAGAAGGACAATGGCACAATGAGCAGTTCTTC | NA | TRBV4-2 | NA | TRBJ2-1
CASSERGTGRTYGYTF | TGTGCCAGCAGTGAAAGAGGGACAGGGCGAACCTATGGCTACACCTTC | TRBD1 | TRBV2 | NA | TRBJ1-2
CASSFNYEQYF | TGTGCCAGTAGTTTCAACTACGAGCAGTACTTC | NA | TRBV19 | NA | TRBJ2-7
CASNLAGKMADNEQFF | TGCGCCAGCAACCTAGCGGGGAAGATGGCGGACAATGAGCAGTTCTTC | TRBD2 | TRBV5-1 | NA | TRBJ2-1
CASSTDRGRGYTF | TGTGCCAGCAGCACGGACAGGGGGCGAGGATACACCTTC | TRBD1 | TRBV5-6 | NA | TRBJ1-2
CASSDRVGYGYTF | TGTGCCAGCAGCGACAGGGTCGGGTATGGCTACACCTTC | TRBD1 | TRBV5-8 | NA | TRBJ1-2
CASSSGLAGGELFF | TGCGCCAGCAGCTCAGGACTAGCGGGGGGGGAGCTGTTTTTT | TRBD2 | TRBV5-1 | few | TRBJ2-2
CASSPLAGVGGELFF | TGCGCCAGCAGCCCTCTAGCCGGGGTTGGCGGGGAGCTGTTTTTT | NA | TRBV5-1 | few | TRBJ2-2
CASSPNPANEQFF | TGTGCCAGCAGCCCGAACCCTGCGAATGAGCAGTTCTTC | NA | TRBV7-3 | NA | TRBJ2-1
CASSPGQWETQYF | TGTGCCAGCAGCCCCGGACAATGGGAGACCCAGTACTTC | NA | TRBV11-3 | NA | TRBJ2-5
CASSLSPTVMGYTF | TGTGCCAGCAGCTTATCCCCCACAGTGATGGGCTACACCTTC | NA | TRBV7-2 | few | TRBJ1-2
CASSGTTGAKNIQYF | TGTGCCAGCAGCGGGACGACAGGGGCCAAAAACATTCAGTACTTC | TRBD1 | TRBV9 | NA | TRBJ2-4
CASTPGLARISSYNEQFF | TGTGCCAGCACCCCGGGACTAGCCCGAATCAGCTCCTACAATGAGCAGTTCTTC | TRBD2 | TRBV9 | few | TRBJ2-1
CASSVRQGGYNEQFF | TGTGCCAGCAGTGTTCGACAGGGGGGTTACAATGAGCAGTTCTTC | TRBD1 | TRBV6-1 | NA | TRBJ2-1
CASSRTGVDLYEQYF | TGTGCCAGCAGTAGGACAGGGGTGGATCTCTACGAGCAGTACTTC | TRBD1 | TRBV6-6 | NA | TRBJ2-7
CASSLGQGSTGELFF | TGTGCCAGCAGCTTAGGGCAGGGGAGCACCGGGGAGCTGTTTTTT | NA | TRBV7-3 | NA | TRBJ2-2
CATSARRQSSYEQYF | TGTGCCACCAGCGCGCGTCGACAGAGCTCCTACGAGCAGTACTTC | NA | TRBV15 | NA | TRBJ2-7
CASSLTGSTEAFF | TGTGCCAGCAGCCTCACAGGGAGCACTGAAGCTTTCTTT | NA | TRBV7-2 | NA | TRBJ1-1
CSAVGDRSNIQYF | TGCAGCGCCGTGGGGGACAGGAGTAACATTCAGTACTTC | TRBD1 | TRBV29-1 | NA | TRBJ2-4
CASSLAGGETQYF | TGTGCCAGCAGCCTAGCGGGCGGAGAGACCCAGTACTTC | TRBD2 | TRBV28 | NA | TRBJ2-5
CASSIEAGAGNEQFF | TGTGCCAGTAGTATAGAGGCGGGAGCAGGCAATGAGCAGTTCTTC | TRBD2 | TRBV19 | NA | TRBJ2-1
CASSDFMWGEGTGELFF | TGTGCCAGCAGTGATTTTATGTGGGGGGAAGGCACCGGGGAGCTGTTTTTT | NA | TRBV2 | NA | TRBJ2-2